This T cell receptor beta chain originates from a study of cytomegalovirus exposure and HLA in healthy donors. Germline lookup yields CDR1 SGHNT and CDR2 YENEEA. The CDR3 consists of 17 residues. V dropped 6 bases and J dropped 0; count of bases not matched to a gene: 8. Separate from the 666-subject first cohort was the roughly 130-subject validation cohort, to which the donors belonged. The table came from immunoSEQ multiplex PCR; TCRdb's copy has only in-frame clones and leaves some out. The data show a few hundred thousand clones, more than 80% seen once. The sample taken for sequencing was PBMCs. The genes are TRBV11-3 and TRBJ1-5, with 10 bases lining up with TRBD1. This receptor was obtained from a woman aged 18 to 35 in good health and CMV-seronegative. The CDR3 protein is CASRGQGSDNSNQPQHF. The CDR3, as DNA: TGTGCCAGCAGGGGACAGGGGTCCGATAATAGCAATCAGCCCCAGCATTTT.